Listed below are T cell receptor beta chains from one sample, sequenced in a study of cytomegalovirus exposure and HLA in healthy donors. Generated by immunoSEQ multiplex PCR, the TCRdb table keeps only in-frame clones and is missing some. The sample includes 100,000 to 150,000 clones, roughly 82% of them seen just once. The sample comprised PBMCs. The receptors originated from a male donor in good health and CMV-seropositive. Both conserved end residues are trimmed from each CDR3.

V gene: TRBV30; J gene: TRBJ2-1; CDR3 protein: AWSGTSGINEQF
V gene: TRBV7-6; J gene: TRBJ2-3; CDR3 protein: ASSLARASGILTDTQY
V gene: TRBV4-1; J gene: TRBJ2-2; CDR3 protein: ASSFRTSGAANTGELF
V gene: TRBV5-8; J gene: TRBJ1-6; CDR3 protein: ASTSIQMVWNSPLH
V gene: TRBV19; J gene: TRBJ2-5; CDR3 protein: ASSIGLGLRETQY
V gene: TRBV5-4; J gene: TRBJ2-7; CDR3 protein: ASSLYSSYEQY
V gene: TRBV2; J gene: TRBJ1-1; CDR3 protein: ASRDRDRGRDTEAF
V gene: TRBV7-2; J gene: TRBJ1-5; CDR3 protein: ASSYPGVAQH
V gene: TRBV7-3; J gene: TRBJ1-1; CDR3 protein: ASSFSGNTEAF
V gene: TRBV12-5; J gene: TRBJ2-3; CDR3 protein: ASGLSHPTDTQY
V gene: TRBV5-1; J gene: TRBJ2-4; CDR3 protein: ASRASLSGFQNIQY
V gene: TRBV4-2; J gene: TRBJ2-7; CDR3 protein: ASSQETSGSYEQY
V gene: TRBV5-5; J gene: TRBJ2-3; CDR3 protein: ASSPPGQGSRAQY
V gene: TRBV6-5; J gene: TRBJ2-1; CDR3 protein: ASSPGQDYNEQF
V gene: TRBV10-3; J gene: TRBJ1-1; CDR3 protein: AISPGVDTEAF